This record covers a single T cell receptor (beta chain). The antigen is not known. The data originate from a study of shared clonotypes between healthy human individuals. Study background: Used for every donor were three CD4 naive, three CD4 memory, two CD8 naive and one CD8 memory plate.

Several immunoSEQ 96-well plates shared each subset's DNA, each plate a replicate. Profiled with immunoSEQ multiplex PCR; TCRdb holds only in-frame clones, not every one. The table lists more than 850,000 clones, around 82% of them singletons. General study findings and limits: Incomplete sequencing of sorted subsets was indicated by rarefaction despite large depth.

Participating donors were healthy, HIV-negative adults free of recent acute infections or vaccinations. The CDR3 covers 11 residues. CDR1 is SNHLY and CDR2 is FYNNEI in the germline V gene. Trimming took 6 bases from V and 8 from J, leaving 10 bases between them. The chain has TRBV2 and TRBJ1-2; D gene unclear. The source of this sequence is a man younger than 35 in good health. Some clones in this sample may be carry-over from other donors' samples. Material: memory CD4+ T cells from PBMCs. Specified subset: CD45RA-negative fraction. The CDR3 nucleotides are TGTGCCAGCAGGCCGGGGAGAGGCTACACCTTC. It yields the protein CASRPGRGYTF.